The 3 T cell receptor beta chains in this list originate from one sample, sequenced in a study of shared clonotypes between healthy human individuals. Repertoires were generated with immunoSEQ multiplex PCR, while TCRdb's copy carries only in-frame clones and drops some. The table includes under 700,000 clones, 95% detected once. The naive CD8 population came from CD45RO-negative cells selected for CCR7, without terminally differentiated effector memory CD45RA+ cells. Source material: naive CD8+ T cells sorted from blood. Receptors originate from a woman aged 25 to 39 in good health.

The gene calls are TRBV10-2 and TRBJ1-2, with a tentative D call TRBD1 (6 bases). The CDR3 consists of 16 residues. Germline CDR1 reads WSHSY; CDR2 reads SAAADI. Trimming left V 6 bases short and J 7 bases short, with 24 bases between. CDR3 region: CASSGALQGSVFGYTF. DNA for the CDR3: TGCGCCAGCAGCGGAGCTTTACAGGGCTCCGTCTTTGGCTACACCTTC.

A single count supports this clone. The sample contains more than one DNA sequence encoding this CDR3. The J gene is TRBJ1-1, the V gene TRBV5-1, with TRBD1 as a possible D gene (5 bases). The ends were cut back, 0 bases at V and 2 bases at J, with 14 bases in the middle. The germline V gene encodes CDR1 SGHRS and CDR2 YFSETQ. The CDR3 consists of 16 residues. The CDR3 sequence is CASSLGGTYPNTEAFF. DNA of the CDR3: TGCGCCAGCAGCTTGGGGGGCACTTACCCAAACACTGAAGCTTTCTTT.

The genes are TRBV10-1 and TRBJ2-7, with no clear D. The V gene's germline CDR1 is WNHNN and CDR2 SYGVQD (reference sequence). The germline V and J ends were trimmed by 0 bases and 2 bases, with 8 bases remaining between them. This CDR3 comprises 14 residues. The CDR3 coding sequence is TGCGCCAGCAGTGAGTCGTTTATGCCCTACGAGCAGTACTTC. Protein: CASSESFMPYEQYF.